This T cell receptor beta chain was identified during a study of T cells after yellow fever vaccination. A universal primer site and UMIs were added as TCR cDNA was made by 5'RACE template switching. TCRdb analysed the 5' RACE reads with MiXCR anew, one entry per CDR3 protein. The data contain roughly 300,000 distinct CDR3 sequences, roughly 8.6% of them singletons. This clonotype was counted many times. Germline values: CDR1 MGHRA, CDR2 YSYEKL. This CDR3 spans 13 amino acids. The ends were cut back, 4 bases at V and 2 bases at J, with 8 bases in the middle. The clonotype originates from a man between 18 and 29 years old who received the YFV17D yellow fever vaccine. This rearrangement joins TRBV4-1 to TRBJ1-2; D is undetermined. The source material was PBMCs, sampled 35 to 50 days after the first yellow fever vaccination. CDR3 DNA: TGCGCCAGCAGCCCTGCAGAAAACTATGGCTACACCTTC. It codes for CASSPAENYGYTF.